This T cell receptor (beta chain) was recovered during a study of blood T cell repertoires in COVID-19. This clone was seen once. V lost 3 bases, J lost 3 bases, and 2 bases stayed unmatched. There are 15 residues in the CDR3. Germline values: CDR1 LNHDA, CDR2 SQIVND (reference sequence). The method was immunoSEQ multiplex PCR; TCRdb's version includes in-frame clones alone and lacks a portion of them. The sample lists approximately 54,000 clones, roughly 84% occurring once. The TCR comes from a human donor in a cohort sampled during active COVID-19. The rearrangement links TRBV19 to TRBJ2-3, with 11 bases aligning to TRBD2. The sample taken for sequencing was peripheral blood. DNA for the CDR3: TGTGCCAGTAGTATCCTAGCGGGAGGTACAGATACGCAGTATTTT. The encoded protein is CASSILAGGTDTQYF.